This entry features one T cell receptor (beta chain) sequence. Its antigen remains unknown. The data were produced by immunoSEQ multiplex PCR, yet TCRdb's version contains in-frame clones alone and is incomplete. The sample has 10,000 to 13,000 clones, more than 60% seen once. The sample is drawn from a study of OX40 agonist ivuxolimab in advanced cancers. Study overall: A mean age of about 59 years, range about 20 to 85, was recorded, and over 65% were male. Prior anti-PD-1, anti-PD-L1 or anti-CTLA-4 therapy did not bar entry, and approximately 40% had some. Study observations and caveats: Relative to CD4+ cells, CD8+ T cells on average had more expanded clones.

The CDR3 is 13 residues long. Trimming left V 6 bases short and J 0 bases short, with 8 bases between. Per the germline V gene, CDR1 is MNHEY and CDR2 is SVGAGI. The investigators sampled blood at baseline, at cycle 4 day 1, and at cycle 7 day 1. The specimen was CD4+ or CD8+ T cells sorted from blood, collected in a trial of the OX40 agonist ivuxolimab. The clonotype originates from an adult with an advanced solid tumor such as melanoma, head and neck, liver or kidney cancer. The V gene is TRBV6-5, the J gene TRBJ2-5; D may be TRBD2 (6 bases). The CDR3 sequence is CASSRGDQETQYF. The DNA for the CDR3 is TGTGCCAGCAGCCGCGGGGACCAAGAGACCCAGTACTTC.